The clone carrying this TCR beta chain was seen only once. What it recognizes is unknown. The data stem from a study of shared clonotypes between healthy human individuals. General study findings and limits: It was the non-shared clonotypes that had lower generation probabilities than clonotypes shared by all four donors.

CDR3 length: 17 amino acids. Trimming at V came to 1 base and at J to 5 bases, leaving 8 bases not matched to a gene. Per the germline V gene, CDR1 is SGHRS and CDR2 is YFSETQ. Sequencing was performed with immunoSEQ multiplex PCR; in TCRdb, only in-frame clones are kept and a portion is missing. The table lists 2 million to 2.5 million clones, approximately 94% of them singletons, with 0.13% in the top ten. The source material was naive CD4+ T cells sorted from blood. The subset here: CD45RA+ positively selected. The chain links TRBV5-1 to TRBJ2-1; TRBD2 agrees at 11 bases. This sequence was found in a man between 18 and 35 years old in good health. The chain's CDR3 is CASSLPSILAGDNEQFF. Here the CDR3 DNA reads TGCGCCAGCAGCTTGCCCTCTATACTAGCGGGAGACAATGAGCAGTTCTTC.